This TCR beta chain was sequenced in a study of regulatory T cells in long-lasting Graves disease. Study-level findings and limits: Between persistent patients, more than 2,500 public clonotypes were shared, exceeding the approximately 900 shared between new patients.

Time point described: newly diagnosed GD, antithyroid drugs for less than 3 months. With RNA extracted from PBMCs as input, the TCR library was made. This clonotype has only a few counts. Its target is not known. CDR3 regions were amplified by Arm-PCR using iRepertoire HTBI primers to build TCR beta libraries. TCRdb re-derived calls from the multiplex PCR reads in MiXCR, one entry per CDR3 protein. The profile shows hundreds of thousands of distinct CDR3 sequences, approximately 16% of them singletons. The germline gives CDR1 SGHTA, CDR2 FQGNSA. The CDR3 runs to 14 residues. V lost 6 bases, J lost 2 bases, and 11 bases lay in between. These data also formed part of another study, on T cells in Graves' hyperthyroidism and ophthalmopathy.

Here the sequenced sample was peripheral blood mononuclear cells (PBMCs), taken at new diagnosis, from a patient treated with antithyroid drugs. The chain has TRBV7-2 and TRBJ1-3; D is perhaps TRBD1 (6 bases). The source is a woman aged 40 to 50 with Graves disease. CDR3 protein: CASSRQVAGNTIYF. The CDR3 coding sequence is TGTGCCAGCAGTAGACAGGTAGCTGGAAACACCATATATTTT.